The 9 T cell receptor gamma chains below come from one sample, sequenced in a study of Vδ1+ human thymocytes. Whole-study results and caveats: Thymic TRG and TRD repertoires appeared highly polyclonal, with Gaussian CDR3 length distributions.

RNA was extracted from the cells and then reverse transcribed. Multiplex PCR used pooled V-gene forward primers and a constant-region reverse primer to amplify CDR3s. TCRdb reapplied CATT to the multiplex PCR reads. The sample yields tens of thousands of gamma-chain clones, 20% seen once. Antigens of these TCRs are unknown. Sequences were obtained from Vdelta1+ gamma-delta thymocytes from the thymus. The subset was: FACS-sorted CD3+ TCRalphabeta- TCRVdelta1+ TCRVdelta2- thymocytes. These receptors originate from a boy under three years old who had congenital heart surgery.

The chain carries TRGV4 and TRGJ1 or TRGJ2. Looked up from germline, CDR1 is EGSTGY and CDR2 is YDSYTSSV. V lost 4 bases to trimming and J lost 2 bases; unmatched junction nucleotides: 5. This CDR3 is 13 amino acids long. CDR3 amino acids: CATWEMDYYKKLF. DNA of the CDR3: TGTGCCACCTGGGAGATGGATTATTATAAGAAACTCTTT.

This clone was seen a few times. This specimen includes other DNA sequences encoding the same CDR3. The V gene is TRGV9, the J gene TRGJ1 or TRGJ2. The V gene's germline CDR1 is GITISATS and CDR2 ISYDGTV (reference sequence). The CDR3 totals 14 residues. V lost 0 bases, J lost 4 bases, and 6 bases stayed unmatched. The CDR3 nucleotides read TGTGCCTTGTGGGAGGTGCCCAGCTATTATAAGAAACTCTTT. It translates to CALWEVPSYYKKLF.

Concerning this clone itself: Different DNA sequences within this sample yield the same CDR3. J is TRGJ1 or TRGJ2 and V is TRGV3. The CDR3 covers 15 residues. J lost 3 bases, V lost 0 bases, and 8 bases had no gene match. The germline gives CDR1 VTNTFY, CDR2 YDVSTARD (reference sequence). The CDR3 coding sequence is TGTGCCACCTGGGACAGGCCTCGGGGTTATTATAAGAAACTCTTT. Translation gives CATWDRPRGYYKKLF.

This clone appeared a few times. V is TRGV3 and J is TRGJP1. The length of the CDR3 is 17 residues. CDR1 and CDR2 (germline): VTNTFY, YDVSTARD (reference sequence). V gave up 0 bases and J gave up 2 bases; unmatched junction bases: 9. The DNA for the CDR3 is TGTGCCACCTGGGACAGGCCGGGTTGGACCACTGGTTGGTTCAAGATATTT. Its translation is CATWDRPGWTTGWFKIF.

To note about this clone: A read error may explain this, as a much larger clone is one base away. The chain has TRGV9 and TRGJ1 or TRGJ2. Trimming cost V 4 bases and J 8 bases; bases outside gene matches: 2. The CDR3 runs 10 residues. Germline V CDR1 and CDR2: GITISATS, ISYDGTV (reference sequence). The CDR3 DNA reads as TGTGCCTTGTGGGATAATAAGAAACTCTTT. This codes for CALWDNKKLF.

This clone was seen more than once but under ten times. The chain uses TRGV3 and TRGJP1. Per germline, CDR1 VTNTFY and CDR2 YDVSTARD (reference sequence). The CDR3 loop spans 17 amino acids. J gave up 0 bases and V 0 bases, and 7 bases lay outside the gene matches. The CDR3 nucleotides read TGTGCCACCTGGGACAGGCCCCCGCATACCACTGGTTGGTTCAAGATATTT. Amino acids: CATWDRPPHTTGWFKIF.

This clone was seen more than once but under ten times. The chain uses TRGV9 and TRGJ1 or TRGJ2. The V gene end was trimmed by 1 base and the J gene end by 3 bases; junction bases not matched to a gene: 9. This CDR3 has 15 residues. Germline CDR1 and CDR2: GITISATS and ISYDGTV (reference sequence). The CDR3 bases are TGTGCCTTGTGGGAGGTCGCTCGGAGTTATTATAAGAAACTCTTT. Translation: CALWEVARSYYKKLF.

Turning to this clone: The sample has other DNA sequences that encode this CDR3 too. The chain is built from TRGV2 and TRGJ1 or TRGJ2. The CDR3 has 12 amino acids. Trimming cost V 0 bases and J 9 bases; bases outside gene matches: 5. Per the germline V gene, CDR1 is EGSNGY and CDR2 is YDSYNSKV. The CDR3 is CATWDGPGKKLF. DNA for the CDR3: TGTGCCACCTGGGACGGGCCGGGTAAGAAACTCTTT.

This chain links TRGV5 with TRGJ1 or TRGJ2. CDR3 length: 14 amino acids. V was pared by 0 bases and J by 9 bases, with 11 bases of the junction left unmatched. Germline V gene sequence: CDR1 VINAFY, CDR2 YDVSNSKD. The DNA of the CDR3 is TGTGCCACCTGGGACAGGCGGTTTTTGCTTAAGAAACTCTTT. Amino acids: CATWDRRFLLKKLF.